Sequencing of this T cell receptor beta chain was carried out in a study of cytomegalovirus exposure and HLA in healthy donors. Whole-study context: Previous work identified 117 million unique TCR beta sequences from around 200 million T cells.

60 Vbeta and 13 Jbeta primers were used in PCR. Clones were read by immunoSEQ multiplex PCR, and TCRdb kept only the in-frame ones, dropping some. The data hold around 140,000 clones, with approximately 67% observed a single time. With respect to this clone: What it binds is not known. Other nucleotide sequences in the sample specify the same CDR3.

This CDR3 spans 15 amino acids. V shed 2 bases and J 7 bases; nucleotides not matched to a gene: 1. Germline V gene lookup returns CDR1 SGHNT and CDR2 YYREEE (reference sequence). Study-level results: The authors enumerated around 150 TCR beta chains as linked to cytomegalovirus.

There were likely unrecorded immune exposures, though donors were nominally healthy when sampled. The chain uses TRBV5-4 and TRBJ2-1; 15 nucleotides align to TRBD2. Sequencing was performed on PBMCs. The receptor comes from a woman aged 55-70 years in good health and CMV-seronegative. DNA for the CDR3: TGTGCCAGCAGCTTAGGACTAGCGGGGGGGAATGAGCAGTTCTTC. It encodes CASSLGLAGGNEQFF.